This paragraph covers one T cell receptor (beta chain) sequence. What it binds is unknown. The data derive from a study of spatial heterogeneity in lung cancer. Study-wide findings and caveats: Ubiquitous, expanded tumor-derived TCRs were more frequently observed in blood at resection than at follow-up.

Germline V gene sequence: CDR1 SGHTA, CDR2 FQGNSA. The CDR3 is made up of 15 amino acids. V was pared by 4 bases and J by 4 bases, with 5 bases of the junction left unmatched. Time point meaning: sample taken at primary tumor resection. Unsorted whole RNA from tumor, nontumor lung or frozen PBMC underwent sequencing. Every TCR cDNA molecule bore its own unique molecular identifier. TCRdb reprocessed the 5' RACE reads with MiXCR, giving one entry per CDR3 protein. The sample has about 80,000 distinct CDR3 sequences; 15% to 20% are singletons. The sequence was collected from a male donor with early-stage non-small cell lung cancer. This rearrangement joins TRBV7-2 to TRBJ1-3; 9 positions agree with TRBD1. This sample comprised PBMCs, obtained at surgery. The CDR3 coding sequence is TGTGCCAGCAGCTACGACAGGGGGGAAGGAAACACCATATATTTT. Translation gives CASSYDRGEGNTIYF.